One sample yielded the 7 T cell receptor beta chains listed below, sequenced in a study of T cells after posttransplantation cyclophosphamide. Some clones are missing from TCRdb's copy, which holds only in-frame ones; the method was immunoSEQ multiplex PCR. This sample has some 47,000 clones; just over 85% occur once, and the top ten carry approximately 2.6%. Material: PBMCs. Receptors were obtained from a man in his thirties or forties with a blood cancer, CMV-positive, and with a related stem cell donor.

V and J are TRBV7-9 and TRBJ1-2, with 7 bases identical to TRBD1. Germline CDR1 is SEHNR and CDR2 is FQNEAQ (reference sequence). J lost 8 bases, V lost 3 bases, and 6 bases had no gene match. This CDR3 region has 13 residues. DNA for the CDR3: TGTGCCAGCAGCTTGGGGACAGTGCCAGGCTACACCTTC. It specifies CASSLGTVPGYTF.

V usage is TRBV21-1 and J usage is TRBJ1-4; the D call of TRBD1 is as the table states it, not checked on the DNA. TRBV21-1 is an annotated pseudogene. The CDR3 loop spans 15 amino acids. The DNA for the CDR3 is TGTGCCAGCAGCAGATCCGGGACAGAATATGAAAAACTGTTTTTT. Its translation: CASSRSGTEYEKLFF.

V gene TRBV7-2 combines with J gene TRBJ2-1; weak D call: TRBD1 (6 bases). CDR3 length equals 12 residues. Germline assignment: CDR1 SGHTA and CDR2 FQGNSA. V lost 3 bases and J 10 bases, leaving 10 bases between the germline ends. The CDR3 DNA reads TGTGCCAGCAGCTTTTGGGGGACAGAGCAGTTCTTC. Translating it yields CASSFWGTEQFF.

The chain combines TRBV28 with TRBJ2-2, with 7 bases aligning to TRBD1. V shed 4 bases, J shed 3 bases, and the junction held 2 bases outside the gene matches. Germline CDR1 is MDHEN and CDR2 is SYDVKM. This CDR3 spans 14 amino acids. This CDR3 reads CASSSGQHTGELFF. DNA for the CDR3: TGTGCCAGCAGTTCGGGACAGCACACCGGGGAGCTGTTTTTT.

V is TRBV29-1 and J is TRBJ2-1; TRBD2 matches at 7 bases. With V trimmed by 3 bases and J by 6 bases, 5 bases remained unmatched. The CDR3 runs to 13 residues. CDR1 and CDR2 from the germline V gene are SQVTM and ANQGSEA. Here the CDR3 DNA reads TGCAGCGTTGAGGGGGGAGGGCTCAATGAGCAGTTCTTC. Residues: CSVEGGGLNEQFF.

The chain combines TRBV2 with TRBJ2-1; 8 nucleotides match TRBD2. This CDR3 comprises 17 residues. The germline CDR1 and CDR2 sequences are SNHLY and FYNNEI. The J segment lost 1 base and the V segment lost 2 bases, leaving 7 bases of the junction unmatched. Here the CDR3 DNA reads TGTGCCAGCAGTGAAAGTCTAAGCGGGAGATCCTACAATGAGCAGTTCTTC. It is translated as CASSESLSGRSYNEQFF.

CDR3 sequence (DNA): TGTGCCAGCAGCGACCAGGGCAGGCAAGCTTTCTTT. Its translation is CASSDQGRQAFF. The chain is built from TRBV5-4 and TRBJ1-1; D perhaps matches TRBD1 (5 bases). V was trimmed by 4 bases and J by 9 bases, leaving 13 bases between them. CDR3 size: 12 residues. CDR1 is SGHNT and CDR2 is YYREEE in the germline V gene (reference sequence).